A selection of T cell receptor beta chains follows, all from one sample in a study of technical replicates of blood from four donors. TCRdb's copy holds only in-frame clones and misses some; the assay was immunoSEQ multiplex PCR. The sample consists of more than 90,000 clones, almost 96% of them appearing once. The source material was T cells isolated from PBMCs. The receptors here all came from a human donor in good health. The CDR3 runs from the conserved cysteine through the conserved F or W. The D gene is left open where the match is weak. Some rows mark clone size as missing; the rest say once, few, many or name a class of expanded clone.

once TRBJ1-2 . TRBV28 TGTGCCAGCAGTGTCCCGGGAGGACGGTATGGCTACACCTTC CASSVPGGRYGYTF
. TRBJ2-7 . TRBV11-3 TGTGCCAGCAGCATTGGGGGAGCGGGTAACGAGCAGTACTTC CASSIGGAGNEQYF
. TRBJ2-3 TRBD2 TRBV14 TGTGCCAGCAGCCTTACTCATGGGGCTAGCGGTTTTACAGATACGCAGTATTTT CASSLTHGASGFTDTQYF
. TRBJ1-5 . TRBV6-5 TGTGCCAGCAGACAGGGTAATAGCAATCAGCCCCAGCATTTT CASRQGNSNQPQHF
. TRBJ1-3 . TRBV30 TGTGCCAGGGCAGGGGCCAGTTCTGGAAACACCATATATTTT CARAGASSGNTIYF
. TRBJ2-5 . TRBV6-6 TGTGCCAGCAAGCTTTCGATGTTGGAGACCCAGTACTTC CASKLSMLETQYF
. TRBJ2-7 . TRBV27 TGTGCCAGCAGTTCCGCGAAGGGGCCCTACGAGCAGTACTTC CASSSAKGPYEQYF
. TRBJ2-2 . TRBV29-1 TGCAGCGCCCTGGGACTCCGGAACACCGGGGAGCTGTTTTTT CSALGLRNTGELFF
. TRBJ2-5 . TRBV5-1 TGCGCCAGCAGCTTCGGGACTCTCGAGACCCAGTACTTC CASSFGTLETQYF
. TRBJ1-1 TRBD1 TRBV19 TGTGCCAGTAGTGCCCCGGGACAGGGGTTTGGGGAAGCTTTCTTT CASSAPGQGFGEAFF
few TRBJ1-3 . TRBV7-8 TGTGCCAGCAGCTCGCTGGGCCTCTCTGGAAACACCATATATTTT CASSSLGLSGNTIYF
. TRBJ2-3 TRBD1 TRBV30 TGTGCCTGGAGGAACAGGGGATTGATAGATACGCAGTATTTT CAWRNRGLIDTQYF
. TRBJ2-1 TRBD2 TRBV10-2 TGCGCCAGCAGGACTAGCGGGGCTACCTACAATGAGCAGTTCTTC CASRTSGATYNEQFF
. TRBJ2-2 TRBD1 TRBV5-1 TGCGCCAGCAGCGTGGATCCTCCCCAGGGGGACACCGGGGAGCTGTTTTTT CASSVDPPQGDTGELFF
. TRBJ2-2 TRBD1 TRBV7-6 TGTGCCAGCAGCTTACAGGGGGCCTACACCGGGGAGCTGTTTTTT CASSLQGAYTGELFF
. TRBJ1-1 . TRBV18 TGTGCCAGCTCACCCCTATACGACAGCCGGAACACTGAAGCTTTCTTT CASSPLYDSRNTEAFF
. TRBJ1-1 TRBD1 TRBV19 TGTGCCAGTAGTAAGGGACAGGGTTTGAGCACTGAAGCTTTCTTT CASSKGQGLSTEAFF
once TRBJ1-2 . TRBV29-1 TGCAGCGTTGGGGGCAGCGAGAACTATGGCTACACCTTC CSVGGSENYGYTF
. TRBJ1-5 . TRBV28 TGTGCCAGCAGTTTACTACAGGACACCAATCAGCCCCAGCATTTT CASSLLQDTNQPQHF
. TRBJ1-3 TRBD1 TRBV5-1 TGCGCCAGCAGCTTGCCCGACAGGGGTGGAAACACCATATATTTT CASSLPDRGGNTIYF
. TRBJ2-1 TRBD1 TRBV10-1 TGCGCCAGCAGTGATAGGTTTGGCCCGGGACAGGACGTATCCTACAATGAGCAGTTCTTC CASSDRFGPGQDVSYNEQFF
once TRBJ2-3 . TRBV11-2 TGTGCCAGCAGCTATGGCGGAGTGGGCACAGATACGCAGTATTTT CASSYGGVGTDTQYF
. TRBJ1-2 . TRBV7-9 TGTGCCAGCAGTTTTCTTTCCGGGAGTAACTATGGCTACACCTTC CASSFLSGSNYGYTF
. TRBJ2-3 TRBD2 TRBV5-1 TGCGCCAGCAGCGGGAACGGGGGGGCGACAGATACGCAGTATTTT CASSGNGGATDTQYF
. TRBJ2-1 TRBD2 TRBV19 TGTGCCAGTAGTACGCTTATAGCGGGGAGCTCCTACAATGAGCAGTTCTTC CASSTLIAGSSYNEQFF
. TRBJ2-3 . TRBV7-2 TGTGCCAGCAGCTTAGCAGCGACTAGCACAGATACGCAGTATTTT CASSLAATSTDTQYF
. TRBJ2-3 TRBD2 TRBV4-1 TGCGCCAGCAGCCAAGAGGTCGGGGAGCGGGGAACGCAGTATTTT CASSQEVGERGTQYF
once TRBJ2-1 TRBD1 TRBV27 TGTGCCAGCAGGGAATTGACAGGGGCCTACAATGAGCAGTTCTTC CASRELTGAYNEQFF
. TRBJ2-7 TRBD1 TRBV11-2 TGTGCCAGCAGCTTCTCGACAGGGGGCGGATACGAGCAGTACTTC CASSFSTGGGYEQYF
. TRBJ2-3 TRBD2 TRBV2 TGTGCCAGCACATACCCTAGCGGGAGGGCAGCGGGCACAGATACGCAGTATTTT CASTYPSGRAAGTDTQYF
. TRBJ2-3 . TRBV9 TGTGCCAGCAGCGTAGCCCCCAGTCCAGATACGCAGTATTTT CASSVAPSPDTQYF
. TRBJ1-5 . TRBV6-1 TGTGCCAGCAGTGAAGCGCGAATTGTCAGGAATCAGCCCCAGCATTTT CASSEARIVRNQPQHF
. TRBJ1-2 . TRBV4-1 TGCGCCAGCAGCCAAGATTCCGGGACATCGAACTATGGCTACACCTTC CASSQDSGTSNYGYTF
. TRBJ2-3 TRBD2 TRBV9 TGTGCCAGCAGCGACCCCCGGGGCGGGGGGTCGACTGGCACAGATACGCAGTATTTT CASSDPRGGGSTGTDTQYF
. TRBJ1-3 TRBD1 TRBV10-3 TGTGCCATCAGTGAGTCTCAGACAGGGGCTGGAAACACCATATATTTT CAISESQTGAGNTIYF
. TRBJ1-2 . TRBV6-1 TGTGCCAGCAGTGAATCAGGAACGGACAGACAAGATGGCTACACCTTC CASSESGTDRQDGYTF
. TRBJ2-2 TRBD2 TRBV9 TGTGCCAGCACCTCCCGGGGGGGGTCCACCGGGGAGCTGTTTTTT CASTSRGGSTGELFF
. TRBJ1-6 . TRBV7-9 TGTGCCAGCAGCTTTTTGGTGAGAGGTCGGAATTCACCCCTCCACTTT CASSFLVRGRNSPLHF
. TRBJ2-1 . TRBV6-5 TGTGCCAGCAGTTACGATACAGCAGGAAGTGAGCAGTTCTTC CASSYDTAGSEQFF
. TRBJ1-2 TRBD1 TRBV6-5 TGTGCCAGCAGTTACTCGGATTACAGGGGGACCTATGGCTACACCTTC CASSYSDYRGTYGYTF
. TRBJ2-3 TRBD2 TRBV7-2 TGTGCCAGCAGCCCGACGACTAGCGGGGGCCGGGATACGCAGTATTTT CASSPTTSGGRDTQYF